This T cell receptor beta chain was identified in a study of T cell repertoires in ileal Crohn's disease. Documented time point: inflamed ileum from the surgical specimen. V was pared by 6 bases and J by 7 bases, with 12 bases between. The germline V gene has CDR1 SGHTA and CDR2 FQGNSA. There are 13 residues in the CDR3. Assay used: immunoSEQ multiplex PCR; TCRdb lists only in-frame clones, some missing. The sample carries fewer than 5,000 clones, roughly 79% recorded once. The source is an adult with Crohn's disease. This chain joins TRBV7-2 and TRBJ2-2; tentatively, D is TRBD1 (6 bases). The sequenced sample was ileal tissue. CDR3 in DNA: TGTGCCAGCAGTCCCGGACAGTACGGGGAGCTGTTTTTT. Its protein product is CASSPGQYGELFF.